This is a list of T cell receptor beta chains from one sample in a study of beta chain features in type 1 diabetes. The data were produced by immunoSEQ multiplex PCR, yet TCRdb's version contains in-frame clones alone and is incomplete. This sample yields fewer than 250,000 clones, of which over 7.5% are seen a single time; about 0.037% belongs to the top ten. Sample: naive CD4+ T cells from blood. The receptors come from a woman under 30 in good health. CDR3s leave out the opening cysteine and the closing phenylalanine or tryptophan. A D gene is named only where the DNA matches it firmly. Size values are once, few and many counts, or a class for expanded clones, and some rows have none.

D: TRBD1; size: few; J: TRBJ1-1; V: TRBV29-1; CDR3: SVVSGGPEAF
D: -; size: few; J: TRBJ2-3; V: TRBV21-1; CDR3: ASSKGHRKGTDTQY
D: TRBD2; size: few; J: TRBJ2-7; V: TRBV30; CDR3: ACHKGLYEQY
D: -; size: -; J: TRBJ2-1; V: TRBV5-4; CDR3: ASSLVASRDEQF
D: -; size: -; J: TRBJ2-7; V: TRBV6-5; CDR3: ASSLAGLGAEQY
D: TRBD1; size: -; J: TRBJ1-2; V: TRBV7-3; CDR3: ASSLDSGQTYGYT
D: -; size: -; J: TRBJ1-6; V: TRBV5-4; CDR3: ASSFGSSYNSPLH
D: TRBD1; size: -; J: TRBJ2-3; V: TRBV5-1; CDR3: ASSSGQVPAVAQY
D: -; size: -; J: TRBJ1-1; V: TRBV5-1; CDR3: ASSLGDPGEAF
D: -; size: -; J: TRBJ1-2; V: TRBV6-1; CDR3: ASRGGDNNYGYT
D: -; size: -; J: TRBJ2-5; V: TRBV5-1; CDR3: ASSLTSIQETQY
D: TRBD1; size: few; J: TRBJ2-6; V: TRBV5-1; CDR3: ASSGTGKSGANVLT
D: TRBD1; size: few; J: TRBJ1-2; V: TRBV2; CDR3: ASSRQGAGDNGYT
D: TRBD1; size: few; J: TRBJ1-6; V: TRBV30; CDR3: AWSVDRGVNSPLH
D: TRBD1; size: -; J: TRBJ2-7; V: TRBV5-1; CDR3: ASSMQGDYEQY
D: TRBD1; size: few; J: TRBJ1-1; V: TRBV5-6; CDR3: ASGSRGLTEAF
D: TRBD1; size: -; J: TRBJ1-2; V: TRBV20-1; CDR3: SARTGGYT
D: TRBD1; size: few; J: TRBJ1-5; V: TRBV30; CDR3: AWSSTGGQPQH
D: TRBD1; size: -; J: TRBJ2-3; V: TRBV9; CDR3: ASSAQGSSTDTQY
D: TRBD2; size: few; J: TRBJ2-3; V: TRBV5-4; CDR3: ASSLAAGVTDTQY
D: TRBD1; size: few; J: TRBJ2-7; V: TRBV30; CDR3: AWAGTGDEQY
D: -; size: -; J: TRBJ2-1; V: TRBV15; CDR3: ATSRPQGRYNEQF
D: -; size: -; J: TRBJ2-4; V: TRBV5-1; CDR3: ASSLFTSRGANIQY
D: TRBD1; size: -; J: TRBJ2-1; V: TRBV7-2; CDR3: ASSRTGISVSYNEQF
D: TRBD2; size: few; J: TRBJ2-1; V: TRBV11-2; CDR3: ASSLLTSGSGDEQF
D: -; size: few; J: TRBJ2-7; V: TRBV11-2; CDR3: ASSSRRGGFRYEQY
D: -; size: -; J: TRBJ1-1; V: TRBV29-1; CDR3: SASGVSNTEAF
D: -; size: -; J: TRBJ2-4; V: TRBV5-6; CDR3: ASSWTSGALAKNIQY
D: -; size: -; J: TRBJ1-1; V: TRBV1; CDR3: TSSQDSAGHTEAF
D: TRBD1; size: few; J: TRBJ2-3; V: TRBV6-1; CDR3: ASGDRGSTDTQY
D: -; size: few; J: TRBJ2-3; V: TRBV19; CDR3: ASNNRGTDTQY
D: -; size: few; J: TRBJ2-2; V: TRBV6-5; CDR3: ASSYWGRRTGELF
D: -; size: few; J: TRBJ1-5; V: TRBV25-1; CDR3: ASSEYGGQGNQPQH
D: TRBD2; size: -; J: TRBJ2-7; V: TRBV10-3; CDR3: AISSTSGGSYYEQY
D: TRBD2; size: few; J: TRBJ2-5; V: TRBV7-2; CDR3: ASSLLAGVQETQY
D: TRBD2; size: -; J: TRBJ2-1; V: TRBV6-5; CDR3: ASRGLAGGNEQF
D: TRBD1; size: few; J: TRBJ1-2; V: TRBV11-2; CDR3: ASSLPTGSDYGYT
D: TRBD2; size: few; J: TRBJ2-1; V: TRBV15; CDR3: ATSRDLGFSGRRLDEQF
D: -; size: -; J: TRBJ1-4; V: TRBV30; CDR3: AWSVLQGNEKLF
D: -; size: few; J: TRBJ2-3; V: TRBV5-1; CDR3: ASSYSRGGSTDTQY
D: TRBD1; size: few; J: TRBJ1-5; V: TRBV6-6; CDR3: ASSYPDRAGNQPQH
D: -; size: -; J: TRBJ2-3; V: TRBV7-3; CDR3: ASSAGRGAYTDTQY
D: -; size: -; J: TRBJ1-1; V: TRBV2; CDR3: ASSPLVDTEAF
D: TRBD2; size: many; J: TRBJ2-1; V: TRBV30; CDR3: AWNGGRSDEQF
D: TRBD2; size: -; J: TRBJ2-7; V: TRBV27; CDR3: ASSSIMTSLAYEQY
D: -; size: -; J: TRBJ2-1; V: TRBV30; CDR3: AWGFGNEQF
D: -; size: -; J: TRBJ2-5; V: TRBV5-1; CDR3: ASSLVAGGKETQY
D: -; size: -; J: TRBJ1-1; V: TRBV13; CDR3: ASSFRSGRTTEAF
D: -; size: few; J: TRBJ2-7; V: TRBV9; CDR3: ASSTSGTISEQY
D: -; size: many; J: TRBJ1-4; V: TRBV7-9; CDR3: ASSQGNEKLF